This TCR beta chain appears in the sequencing data of a study of beta chain features in type 1 diabetes. The germline V gene has CDR1 SGHRS and CDR2 YFSETQ. V shed 4 bases and J shed 5 bases, with 21 bases lying between them. The length of the CDR3 is 16 residues. Since all of the isolated RNA was reverse transcribed, expressed TCRB transcripts were what got sequenced. Produced via immunoSEQ multiplex PCR; TCRdb's table is partial and in-frame only. Of 350,000 to 400,000 clones listed, approximately 15% were seen once; the top ten hold approximately 0.02%. A few counts support this clone. This receptor was taken from a woman aged 18-29 years in good health. The V gene is TRBV5-1, the J gene TRBJ2-5; TRBD1 is a possible D gene (6 bases). The source material was naive CD4+ T cells from blood. CDR3 amino acids: CASSPTYGQSGETQYF. CDR3 coding DNA: TGCGCCAGCAGCCCTACCTACGGACAGTCTGGGGAGACCCAGTACTTC.